Shown below are 20 T cell receptor beta chains from a single sample sequenced in a study of PD-L1 blockade in urothelial cancer (dated by TCRdb to the late 2010s). What this sample's time point label stands for: pretreatment peripheral blood. Library construction relied on the immunoSEQ multiplex PCR assay. In its TCRdb copy, this immuneACCESS table keeps in-frame sequences only and misses some clones. Where compared with another copy, unresolved V genes explain less than half of these, and the others have no known cause. This sample is represented by about 49,000 clones; 79% of them were singletons. About 10% of the sample is in the top ten clones. Material: PBMCs, obtained around atezolizumab (anti-PD-L1) treatment. These receptors were collected from a man aged 65 to 79 with urothelial cancer.

The chain recombines TRBV14 with TRBJ2-7; a possible D gene is TRBD2 (6 bases). CDR3 length: 18 residues. Per the germline V gene, CDR1 is SGHDN and CDR2 is FVKESK. Trimming pared 0 bases from V and 3 bases from J, leaving 21 bases between. This CDR3 is CASSQDLSWRAKNYEQYF. CDR3 coding DNA: TGTGCCAGCAGCCAAGATTTATCTTGGAGGGCGAAGAACTACGAGCAGTACTTC.

The V and J genes are TRBV5-6 and TRBJ1-1; D perhaps matches TRBD1 (5 bases). CDR1 and CDR2 from the germline V gene are SGHDT and YYEEEE. The V gene lost 2 bases and the J gene lost 1 base, with 9 bases spanning the gap. This CDR3 region has 14 residues. CDR3 nucleotides: TGTGCCAGCAGCTTAGCAGGGTGGAACACTGAAGCTTTCTTT. Translating it yields CASSLAGWNTEAFF. Supplemented by reference TRBV5-6 and TRBJ1-1, the full variable domain reads DAGVTQSPTHLIKTRGQQVTLRCSPKSGHDTVSWYQQALGQGPQFIFQYYEEEERQRGNFPDRFSGHQFPNYSSELNVNALLLGDSALYLCASSLAGWNTEAFFGQGTRLTVV.

This chain joins TRBV10-3 and TRBJ1-5; no clear D. The V gene's germline CDR1 is ENHRY and CDR2 SYGVKD. This CDR3 is 13 amino acids long. V was cut by 2 bases and J by 7 bases, with 9 bases left in between. CDR3 in amino acids: CAISEPGNQPQHF. The CDR3, as DNA: TGTGCCATCAGTGAGCCCGGGAACCAGCCCCAGCATTTT.

This chain uses TRBV27 with TRBJ2-1, with 11 bases fitting TRBD1. The J segment lost 4 bases and the V segment lost 6 bases, leaving 5 bases of the junction unmatched. The CDR3 loop spans 15 amino acids. In germline, CDR1 is MNHEY, CDR2 SMNVEV (reference sequence). This chain's CDR3 is CASRHGTGGYNEQFF. The CDR3 DNA is TGTGCCAGCAGACACGGGACAGGGGGGTACAATGAGCAGTTCTTC.

The chain links TRBV5-1 to TRBJ2-3; 13 bases are shared with TRBD2. Looked up from germline, CDR1 is SGHRS and CDR2 is YFSETQ. V gave up 5 bases and J gave up 4 bases; unmatched junction bases: 16. CDR3 length equals 19 residues. The CDR3 sequence: CASSPLAGGLLATSDTQYF. In DNA, the CDR3 is TGCGCCAGCAGTCCACTAGCGGGAGGGCTGTTAGCGACTTCAGATACGCAGTATTTT.

The V and J genes are TRBV2 and TRBJ2-7; D unclear. In germline, CDR1 is SNHLY, CDR2 FYNNEI. This CDR3 has 11 amino acids. Deletions cut 6 bases from V and 7 bases from J, with 10 bases between. This CDR3 reads CASSPITEQYF. In DNA, the CDR3 is TGTGCCAGCAGCCCTATTACGGAGCAGTACTTC.

The V and J genes are TRBV4-1 and TRBJ2-7; perhaps TRBD1 as D (6 bases). The CDR3 covers 14 residues. The germline V gene has CDR1 MGHRA and CDR2 YSYEKL. V dropped 0 bases and J dropped 3 bases, with 9 bases sitting between them. CDR3 residues: CASSQETGRYEQYF. The DNA for the CDR3 is TGCGCCAGCAGCCAAGAGACAGGCCGCTACGAGCAGTACTTC.

This clone was detected a few times. The rearrangement uses TRBV19 and TRBJ2-7, with TRBD2 as a possible D gene (6 bases). This CDR3 has 15 residues. Trimming cost V 5 bases and J 1 base, with 15 bases left between them. From germline, CDR1 is LNHDA and CDR2 SQIVND (reference sequence). In nucleotides, the CDR3 is TGTGCCAGTAGTGCCACAACGACTAGTTCCTACGAGCAGTACTTC. Translated: CASSATTTSSYEQYF.

The V gene is TRBV18, the J gene TRBJ2-1; the match to TRBD2 covers 10 bases. V gave up 3 bases and J gave up 8 bases; unmatched junction bases: 4. Germline values: CDR1 KGHSH, CDR2 LQKENI. This CDR3 is 14 amino acids long. The CDR3 loop is CASSPPSGSDEQFF. DNA of the CDR3: TGTGCCAGCTCACCGCCTAGCGGGAGCGATGAGCAGTTCTTC.

The rearrangement joins TRBV5-6 to TRBJ1-2; D gene unclear. The CDR3 length is 13 residues. The V end was cut by 0 bases, the J end by 2 bases, with 5 bases between. Germline V gene lookup returns CDR1 SGHDT and CDR2 YYEEEE. CDR3 in DNA: TGTGCCAGCAGCTTGGGTATAAACTATGGCTACACCTTC. This sequence encodes CASSLGINYGYTF. Variable domain in full (rest from reference TRBV5-6 and TRBJ1-2): DAGVTQSPTHLIKTRGQQVTLRCSPKSGHDTVSWYQQALGQGPQFIFQYYEEEERQRGNFPDRFSGHQFPNYSSELNVNALLLGDSALYLCASSLGINYGYTFGSGTRLTVV.

The genes are TRBV5-1 and TRBJ2-3, with a possible D match to TRBD2 (5 bases). Germline CDR1 SGHRS, CDR2 YFSETQ. The CDR3 covers 14 residues. Trimming took off 0 bases at V and 13 bases at J, with 18 bases between the two ends. The CDR3 nucleotides read TGCGCCAGCAGCTTGGGGATCGGACGGGATCTAGAGTATTTT. It is translated as CASSLGIGRDLEYF.

The chain has TRBV27 and TRBJ1-2; 12 bases map to TRBD1. CDR1 MNHEY and CDR2 SMNVEV come from the germline V gene (reference sequence). The CDR3 consists of 15 residues. Unmatched junction bases numbered 6, after V lost 6 bases and J lost 4 bases. The CDR3 nucleotides read TGTGCCAGCAGCTCCGGGACAGGGGGCGCCTATGGCTACACCTTC. This gives the protein CASSSGTGGAYGYTF.

J is TRBJ2-7 and V is TRBV28, with 9 positions matching TRBD1. CDR3 length: 14 residues. Germline V gene data show CDR1 as MDHEN and CDR2 as SYDVKM. J was trimmed by 4 bases and V by 6 bases; bases with no gene match: 7. The CDR3 DNA sequence: TGTGCCAGCAGAGTGGACAGGGGTAGGTACGAGCAGTACTTC. Amino acids: CASRVDRGRYEQYF.

The chain employs TRBV7-9 and TRBJ2-1, with D uncertain. Germline CDR1 and CDR2: SEHNR and FQNEAQ (reference sequence). The CDR3 runs 14 residues. Trimming removed 3 bases from V and 5 bases from J, with 11 bases in between. In nucleotides, the CDR3 is TGTGCCAGCAGCTTGACTTCTCCGGACAATGAGCAGTTCTTC. This codes for CASSLTSPDNEQFF.

V usage is TRBV30 and J usage is TRBJ2-7, with TRBD1 matching over 7 bases. The CDR3 totals 13 residues. In germline, CDR1 is GTSNPN, CDR2 SVGIG (reference sequence). Trimming removed 5 bases from V and 7 bases from J; junction bases left unmatched: 11. In nucleotides, the CDR3 is TGTGCCTGGGGTCGACAGGGTATAGGGGAGCAGTACTTC. Translating gives CAWGRQGIGEQYF.

The chain combines TRBV7-9 with TRBJ2-2, with 11 bases identical to TRBD2. This CDR3 is 16 amino acids long. V was clipped by 6 bases and J by 4 bases; unmatched bases: 7. Germline CDR1 is SEHNR and CDR2 is FQNEAQ (reference sequence). The CDR3 is CASRPNSGRATGELFF. CDR3 DNA sequence: TGTGCCAGCAGACCTAATAGCGGGAGGGCCACCGGGGAGCTGTTTTTT.

This clone showed up just a few times. The V gene is TRBV11-2, the J gene TRBJ1-1; D ambiguous. CDR1 is SGHAT and CDR2 is FQNNGV in the germline V gene. The CDR3 is 13 residues long. V was clipped by 3 bases and J by 5 bases, with 10 bases between them. The CDR3 DNA reads as TGTGCCAGCAGCTTTCGGTTCGGGACTGAAGCTTTCTTT. Translated: CASSFRFGTEAFF.

This chain joins TRBV11-3 and TRBJ2-7; TRBD1 aligns across 7 bases. Germline values: CDR1 SGHNT, CDR2 YENEEA. V trimming: 1 base; J trimming: 7 bases; junction bases outside the gene matches: 4. The CDR3 runs 13 residues. Written as DNA, the CDR3 is TGTGCCAGCAGCTTAGGAGCACAGGGGGAGCAGTACTTC. As protein: CASSLGAQGEQYF. Full variable domain (rest looked up from reference TRBV11-3 and TRBJ2-7): EAGVVQSPRYKIIEKKQPVAFWCNPISGHNTLYWYLQNLGQGPELLIRYENEEAVDDSQLPKDRFSAERLKGVDSTLKIQPAELGDSAVYLCASSLGAQGEQYFGPGTRLTVT.

The rearrangement joins TRBV5-4 to TRBJ2-7; 9 nucleotides match TRBD2. Trimming at V came to 2 bases and at J to 6 bases, leaving 9 bases not matched to a gene. The CDR3 runs 15 residues. Germline CDR1 SGHNT, CDR2 YYREEE (reference sequence). The CDR3 nucleotides are TGTGCCAGCAGCTTCGGGACTAGCTCGGTGACCGAGCAGTACTTC. It specifies CASSFGTSSVTEQYF.

This rearrangement joins TRBV2 to TRBJ2-7, with 8 bases lining up with TRBD1. V dropped 6 bases and J dropped 4; count of bases not matched to a gene: 8. This CDR3 contains 14 residues. The germline CDR1 and CDR2 sequences are SNHLY and FYNNEI. The CDR3 spells CASSPGQGGYEQYF. CDR3 coding DNA: TGTGCCAGCAGCCCTGGACAGGGTGGGTACGAGCAGTACTTC.